The 9 T cell receptor beta chains presented below share a single source sample, sequenced in a study of shared T cell receptors in the human thymus. TCRdb keeps only in-frame clones here, not all; method: immunoSEQ multiplex PCR. This table holds hundreds of thousands of clones, over 75% found once. These data are also associated with another study on human thymus T cells.

The material sequenced was thymocytes. These receptors were obtained from a boy in the first two years of life with a congenital heart defect.

The chain employs TRBV5-1 and TRBJ2-1; 14 positions match TRBD2. This CDR3 has 17 residues. V lost 3 bases and J lost 6; bases outside the gene matches: 8. Germline V CDR1 and CDR2: SGHRS, YFSETQ. The DNA of the CDR3 is TGCGCCAGCAGCTGGGGACTAGCGGGAGACGAGGGCAATGAGCAGTTCTTC. The encoded protein is CASSWGLAGDEGNEQFF.

The chain couples TRBV25-1 to TRBJ2-2; D is perhaps TRBD1 (5 bases). The CDR3 sequence is 18 residues long. Germline lookup yields CDR1 MGHDK and CDR2 SYGVNS. With 2 bases removed from V and 5 bases from J, the gap between germline ends came to 21 bases. This chain's CDR3 is CASSERWGRALWTGELFF. DNA for the CDR3: TGTGCCAGCAGTGAAAGGTGGGGCAGGGCCTTATGGACCGGGGAGCTGTTTTTT.

V and J are TRBV7-3 and TRBJ2-3, with TRBD2 identical over 13 bases. Germline loops: CDR1 SGHTA, CDR2 FQGTGA. The CDR3 is made up of 16 amino acids. V was pared by 4 bases and J by 3 bases, with 4 bases of the junction left unmatched. CDR3 nucleotides: TGTGCCAGCAGCTCAGGACTAGCGGGAGTAACAGATACGCAGTATTTT. Amino acids: CASSSGLAGVTDTQYF.

V usage is TRBV6-4 and J usage is TRBJ1-5, with TRBD1 matching 7 bases. The trim removed 2 bases at V and 7 bases at J, leaving 20 bases unmatched. CDR1 MRHNA and CDR2 SNTAGT come from the germline V gene. The CDR3 runs to 19 residues. CDR3 bases: TGTGCCAGCAGTGACGATTCATCCCCTAAAACAGGGGTCAACCAGCCCCAGCATTTT. Translating it yields CASSDDSSPKTGVNQPQHF.

The J gene is TRBJ2-7, the V gene TRBV9; TRBD2 might be the D (5 bases). Germline CDR1 SGDLS, CDR2 YYNGEE. Trimming removed 5 bases from V and 3 bases from J, with 9 bases in between. The CDR3 sequence is 12 residues long. The CDR3 loop reads CASSPEGYEQYF. In DNA form, the CDR3 reads TGTGCCAGCAGTCCTGAGGGCTACGAGCAGTACTTC.

The chain joins TRBV6-5 to TRBJ1-2, with 8 bases identical to TRBD1. Unmatched junction bases numbered 5, after V lost 0 bases and J lost 8 bases. The CDR3 covers 14 residues. Per germline, CDR1 MNHEY and CDR2 SVGAGI. The CDR3 nucleotides read TGTGCCAGCAGTTACTCAGCAGGGGGCTTCGGCTACACCTTC. It yields the protein CASSYSAGGFGYTF.

This rearrangement joins TRBV6-5 to TRBJ1-1; D gene ambiguous. Deletions cut 7 bases from V and 10 bases from J, with 13 bases between. The germline CDR1 and CDR2 sequences are MNHEY and SVGAGI. CDR3 length equals 11 residues. The CDR3 sequence: CASKTGKRAFF. The CDR3 nucleotides are TGTGCCAGCAAAACGGGGAAGAGAGCTTTCTTT.

The rearrangement joins TRBV6-1 to TRBJ1-5; possibly TRBD1 for D (6 bases). The CDR3 is made up of 16 amino acids. From germline, CDR1 is MNHNS and CDR2 SASEGT. Trimming took 4 bases from V and 3 from J, leaving 16 bases between them. Written as DNA, the CDR3 is TGTGCCAGCAGTGGCCACCGGGACACGAACAATCAGCCCCAGCATTTT. This encodes CASSGHRDTNNQPQHF.

The chain is built from TRBV11-3 and TRBJ2-7; 7 nucleotides align to TRBD1. This CDR3 is built from 13 residues. From germline, CDR1 is SGHNT and CDR2 YENEEA. J gave up 2 bases and V 5 bases, and 3 bases lay outside the gene matches. The CDR3 region has the DNA TGTGCCAGCAGCGCCGGGACAGCCTACGAGCAGTACTTC. Translated, it gives CASSAGTAYEQYF.